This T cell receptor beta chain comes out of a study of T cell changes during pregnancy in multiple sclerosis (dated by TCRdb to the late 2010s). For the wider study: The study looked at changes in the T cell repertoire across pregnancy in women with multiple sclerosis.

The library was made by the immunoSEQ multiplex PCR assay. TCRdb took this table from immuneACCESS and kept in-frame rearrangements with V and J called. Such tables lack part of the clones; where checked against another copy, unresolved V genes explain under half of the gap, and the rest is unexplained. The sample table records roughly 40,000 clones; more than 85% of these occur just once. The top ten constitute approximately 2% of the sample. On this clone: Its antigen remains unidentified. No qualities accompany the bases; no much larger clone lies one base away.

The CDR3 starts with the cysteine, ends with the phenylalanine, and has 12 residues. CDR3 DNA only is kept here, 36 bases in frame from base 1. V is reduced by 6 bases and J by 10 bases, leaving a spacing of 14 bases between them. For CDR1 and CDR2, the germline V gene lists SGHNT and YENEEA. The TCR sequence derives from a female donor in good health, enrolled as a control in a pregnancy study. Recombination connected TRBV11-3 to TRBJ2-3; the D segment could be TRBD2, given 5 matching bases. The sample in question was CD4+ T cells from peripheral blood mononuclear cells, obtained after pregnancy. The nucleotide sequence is TGTGCCAGCAGTTCCCGGGGAGCCTCGCAGTATTTT. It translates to CASSSRGASQYF.